The present TCR beta chain was sequenced within a study of glioma-infiltrating T cells after dendritic cell vaccination. Study at large: The vaccine used monocyte-derived dendritic cells pulsed overnight with autologous tumor lysate. Study results and caveats: No direct clonality-survival link was found; a diverse polyclonal response may matter.

Amplification used 60 V beta primers and 13 J beta primers. Clones were read by immunoSEQ multiplex PCR, and TCRdb kept only the in-frame ones, dropping some. This sample carries fewer than 45,000 clones, roughly 79% of them seen once, and the ten largest clones take over 6.5%. This CDR3 has 12 residues. CDR1 and CDR2 (germline): SGHVS, FNYEAQ. V gave up 3 bases and J gave up 4 bases, with 6 bases separating them. This clone was observed a single time. What it binds is not known. The source material was blood, sampled before dendritic cell vaccination. This chain uses TRBV7-6 with TRBJ2-5, with D unclear. This clonotype was sampled from a human donor with glioblastoma. CDR3 sequence reads: CASSFQIETQYF. CDR3 sequence (DNA): TGTGCCAGCAGCTTTCAGATAGAGACCCAGTACTTC. Supplemented by reference TRBV7-6 and TRBJ2-5, the full variable domain reads GAGVSQSPRYKVTKRGQDVALRCDPISGHVSLYWYRQALGQGPEFLTYFNYEAQQDKSGLPNDRFSAERPEGSISTLTIQRTEQRDSAMYRCASSFQIETQYFGPGTRLLVL.